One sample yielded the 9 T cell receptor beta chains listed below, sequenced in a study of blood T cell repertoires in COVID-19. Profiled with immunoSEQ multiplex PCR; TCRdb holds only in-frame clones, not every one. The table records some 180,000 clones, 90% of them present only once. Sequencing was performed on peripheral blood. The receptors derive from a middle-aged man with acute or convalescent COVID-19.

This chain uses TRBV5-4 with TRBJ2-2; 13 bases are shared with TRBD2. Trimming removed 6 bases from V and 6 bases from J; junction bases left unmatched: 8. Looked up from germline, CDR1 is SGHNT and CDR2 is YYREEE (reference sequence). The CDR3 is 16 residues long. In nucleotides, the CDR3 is TGTGCCAGCACCAGGACTAGCGGGAGAGCGGCCGGGGAGCTGTTTTTT. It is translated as CASTRTSGRAAGELFF. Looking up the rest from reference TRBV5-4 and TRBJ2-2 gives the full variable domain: ETGVTQSPTHLIKTRGQQVTLRCSSQSGHNTVSWYQQALGQGPQFIFQYYREEENGRGNFPPRFSGLQFPNYSSELNVNALELDDSALYLCASTRTSGRAAGELFFGEGSRLTVL.

This chain's CDR3 is CASTGGMTGGTQPQHF. The DNA of the CDR3 is TGTGCCAGTACTGGGGGTATGACAGGGGGCACTCAGCCCCAGCATTTT. The J gene is TRBJ1-5, the V gene TRBV19; 10 bases fit TRBD1. V dropped 7 bases and J dropped 6; count of bases not matched to a gene: 12. This CDR3 spans 16 amino acids. Germline CDR1 is LNHDA and CDR2 is SQIVND (reference sequence).

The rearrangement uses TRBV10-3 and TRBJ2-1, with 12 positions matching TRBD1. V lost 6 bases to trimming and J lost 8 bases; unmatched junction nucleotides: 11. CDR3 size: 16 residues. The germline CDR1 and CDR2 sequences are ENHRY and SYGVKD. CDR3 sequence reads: CAISPGTGGKMDEQFF. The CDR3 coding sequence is TGTGCCATCAGCCCAGGGACAGGGGGCAAAATGGATGAGCAGTTCTTC.

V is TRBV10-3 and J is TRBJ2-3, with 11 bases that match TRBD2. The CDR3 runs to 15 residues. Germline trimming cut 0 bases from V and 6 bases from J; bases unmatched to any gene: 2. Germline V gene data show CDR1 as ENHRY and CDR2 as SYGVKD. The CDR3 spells CAISESTSGVDTQYF. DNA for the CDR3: TGTGCCATCAGTGAGTCGACTAGCGGGGTGGATACGCAGTATTTT.

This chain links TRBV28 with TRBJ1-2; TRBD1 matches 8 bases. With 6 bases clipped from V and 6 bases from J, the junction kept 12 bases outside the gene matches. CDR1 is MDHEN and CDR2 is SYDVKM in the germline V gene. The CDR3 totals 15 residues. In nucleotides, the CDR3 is TGTGCCAGCAGGGGGGGACAGGATGTTTTTGATGGCTACACCTTC. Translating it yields CASRGGQDVFDGYTF.

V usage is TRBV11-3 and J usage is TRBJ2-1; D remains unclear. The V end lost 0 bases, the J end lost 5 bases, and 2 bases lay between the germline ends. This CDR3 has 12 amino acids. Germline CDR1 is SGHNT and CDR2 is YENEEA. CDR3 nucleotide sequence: TGTGCCAGCAGCTTAGACGACAATGAGCAGTTCTTC. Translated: CASSLDDNEQFF.

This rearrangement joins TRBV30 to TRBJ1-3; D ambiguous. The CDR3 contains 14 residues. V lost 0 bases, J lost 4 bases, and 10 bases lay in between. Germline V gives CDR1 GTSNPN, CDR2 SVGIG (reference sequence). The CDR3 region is CAWSVSGSGNTIYF. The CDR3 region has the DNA TGTGCCTGGAGTGTATCGGGGAGCGGAAACACCATATATTTT.

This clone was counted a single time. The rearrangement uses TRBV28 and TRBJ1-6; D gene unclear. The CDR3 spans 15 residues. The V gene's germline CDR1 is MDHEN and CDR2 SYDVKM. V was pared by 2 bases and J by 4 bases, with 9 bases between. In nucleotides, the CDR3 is TGTGCCAGCAGTTTAGGCAACCTTTATAATTCACCCCTCCACTTT. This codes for CASSLGNLYNSPLHF.

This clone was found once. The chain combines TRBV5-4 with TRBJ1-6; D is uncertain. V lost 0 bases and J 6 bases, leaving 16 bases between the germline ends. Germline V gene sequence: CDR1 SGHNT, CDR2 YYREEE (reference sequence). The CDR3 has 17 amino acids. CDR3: CASSLASTGILNSPLHF. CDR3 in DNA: TGTGCCAGCAGCTTGGCCTCGACCGGGATTCTTAATTCACCCCTCCACTTT.